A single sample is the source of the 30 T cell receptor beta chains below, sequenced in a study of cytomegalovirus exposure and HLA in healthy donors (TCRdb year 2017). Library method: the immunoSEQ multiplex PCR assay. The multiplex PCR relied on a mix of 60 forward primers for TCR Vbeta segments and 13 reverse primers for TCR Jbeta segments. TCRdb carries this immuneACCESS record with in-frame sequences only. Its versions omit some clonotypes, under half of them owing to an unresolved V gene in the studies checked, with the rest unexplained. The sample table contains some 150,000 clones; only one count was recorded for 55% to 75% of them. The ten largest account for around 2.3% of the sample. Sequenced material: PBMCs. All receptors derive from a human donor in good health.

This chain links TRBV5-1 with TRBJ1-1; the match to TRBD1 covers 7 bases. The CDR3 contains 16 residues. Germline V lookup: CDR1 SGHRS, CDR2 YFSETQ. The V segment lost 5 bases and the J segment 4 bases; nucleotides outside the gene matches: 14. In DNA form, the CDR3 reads TGCGCCAGCAGGTTCGACAGGGAGAAGGGTGTCACTGAAGCTTTCTTT. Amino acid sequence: CASRFDREKGVTEAFF.

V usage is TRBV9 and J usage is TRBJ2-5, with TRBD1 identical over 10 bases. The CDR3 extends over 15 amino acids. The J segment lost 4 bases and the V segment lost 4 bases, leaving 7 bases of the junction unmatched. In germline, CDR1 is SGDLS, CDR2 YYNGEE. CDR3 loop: CASSRDRGGTETQYF. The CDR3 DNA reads TGTGCCAGCAGCCGGGACAGGGGAGGTACAGAGACCCAGTACTTC.

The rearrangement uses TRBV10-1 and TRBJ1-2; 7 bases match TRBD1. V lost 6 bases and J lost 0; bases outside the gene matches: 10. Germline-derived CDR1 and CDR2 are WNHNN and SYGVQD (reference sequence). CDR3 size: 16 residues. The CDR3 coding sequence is TGCGCCAGCAGGCCCGGACAGGTCCTTTCTAACTATGGCTACACCTTC. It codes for CASRPGQVLSNYGYTF.

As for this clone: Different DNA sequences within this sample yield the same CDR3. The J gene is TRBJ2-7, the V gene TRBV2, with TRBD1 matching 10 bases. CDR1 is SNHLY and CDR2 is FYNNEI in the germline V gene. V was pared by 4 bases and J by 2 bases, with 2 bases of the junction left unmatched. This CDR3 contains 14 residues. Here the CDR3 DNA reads TGTGCCAGCAGTGGGGGACAGGGGCCCTACGAGCAGTACTTC. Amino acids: CASSGGQGPYEQYF.

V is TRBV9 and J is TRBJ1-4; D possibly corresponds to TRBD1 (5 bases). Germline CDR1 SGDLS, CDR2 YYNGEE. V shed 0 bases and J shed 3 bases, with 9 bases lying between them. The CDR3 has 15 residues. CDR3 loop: CASSVGGGANEKLFF. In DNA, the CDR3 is TGTGCCAGCAGCGTAGGCGGGGGGGCTAATGAAAAACTGTTTTTT. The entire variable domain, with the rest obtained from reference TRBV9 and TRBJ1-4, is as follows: DSGVTQTPKHLITATGQRVTLRCSPRSGDLSVYWYQQSLDQGLQFLIQYYNGEERAKGNILERFSAQQFPDLHSELNLSSLELGDSALYFCASSVGGGANEKLFFGSGTQLSVL.

Here the CDR3 DNA reads TGTGCCAGCTCACTGGGGGGGAGGGAGCAGTACTTC. It translates to CASSLGGREQYF. This chain connects TRBV28 to TRBJ2-7; 7 bases map to TRBD2. The ends lost 8 bases at V and 7 bases at J; junction bases unmatched: 8. CDR1 is MDHEN, CDR2 SYDVKM, per germline. This CDR3 contains 12 residues.

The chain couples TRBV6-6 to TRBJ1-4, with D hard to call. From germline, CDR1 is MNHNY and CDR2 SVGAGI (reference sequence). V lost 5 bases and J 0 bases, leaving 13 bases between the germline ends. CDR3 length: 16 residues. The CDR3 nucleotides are TGTGCCAGCAGTCCCCTTTGGAGCCCAACTAATGAAAAACTGTTTTTT. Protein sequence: CASSPLWSPTNEKLFF.

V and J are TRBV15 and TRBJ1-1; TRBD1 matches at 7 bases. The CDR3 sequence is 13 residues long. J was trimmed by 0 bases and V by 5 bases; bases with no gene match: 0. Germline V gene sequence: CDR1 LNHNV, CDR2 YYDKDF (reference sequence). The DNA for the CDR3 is TGTGCCACCAGCGGGACAGTGAACACTGAAGCTTTCTTT. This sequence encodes CATSGTVNTEAFF.

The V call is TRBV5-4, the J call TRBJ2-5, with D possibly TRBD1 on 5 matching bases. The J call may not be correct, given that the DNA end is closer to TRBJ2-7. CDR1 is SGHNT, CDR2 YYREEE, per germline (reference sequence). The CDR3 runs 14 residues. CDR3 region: CASSGQGAIYEQYF. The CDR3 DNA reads TGTGCCAGCAGTGGGCAGGGTGCGATCTACGAGCAGTACTTC.

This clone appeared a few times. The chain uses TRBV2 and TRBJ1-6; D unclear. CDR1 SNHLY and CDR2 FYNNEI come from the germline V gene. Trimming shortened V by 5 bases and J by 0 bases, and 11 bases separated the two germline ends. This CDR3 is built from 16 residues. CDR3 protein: CASSKITSSYNSPLHF. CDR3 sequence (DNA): TGTGCCAGCAGTAAGATTACGAGCTCCTATAATTCACCCCTCCACTTT.

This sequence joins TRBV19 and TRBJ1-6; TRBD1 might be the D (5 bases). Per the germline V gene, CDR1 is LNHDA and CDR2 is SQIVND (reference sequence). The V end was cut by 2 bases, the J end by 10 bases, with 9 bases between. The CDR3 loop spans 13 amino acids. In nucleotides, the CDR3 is TGTGCCAGTAGTATATCAGGGAACTCACCCCTCCACTTT. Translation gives CASSISGNSPLHF.

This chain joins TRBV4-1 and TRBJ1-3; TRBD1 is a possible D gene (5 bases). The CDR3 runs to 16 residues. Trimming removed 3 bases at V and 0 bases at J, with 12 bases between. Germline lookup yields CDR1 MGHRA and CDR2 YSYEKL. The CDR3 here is CASSHPFRDSGNTIYF. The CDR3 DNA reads TGCGCCAGCAGCCACCCATTCAGGGACTCTGGAAACACCATATATTTT.

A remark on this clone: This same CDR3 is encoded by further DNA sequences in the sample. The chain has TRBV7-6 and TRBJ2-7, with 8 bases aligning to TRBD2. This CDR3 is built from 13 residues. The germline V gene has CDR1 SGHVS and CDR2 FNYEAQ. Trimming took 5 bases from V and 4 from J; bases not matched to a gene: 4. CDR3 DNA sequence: TGTGCCAGCAGCCTGGGCGGGGGGTACGAGCAGTACTTC. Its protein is CASSLGGGYEQYF. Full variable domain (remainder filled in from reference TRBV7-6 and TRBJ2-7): GAGVSQSPRYKVTKRGQDVALRCDPISGHVSLYWYRQALGQGPEFLTYFNYEAQQDKSGLPNDRFSAERPEGSISTLTIQRTEQRDSAMYRCASSLGGGYEQYFGPGTRLTVT.

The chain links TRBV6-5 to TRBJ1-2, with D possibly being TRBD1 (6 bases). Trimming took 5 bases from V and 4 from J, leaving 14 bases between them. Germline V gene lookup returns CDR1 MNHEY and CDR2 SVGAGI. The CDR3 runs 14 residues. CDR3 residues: CASSAQGVGYGYTF. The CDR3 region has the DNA TGTGCCAGCAGTGCACAGGGAGTTGGCTATGGCTACACCTTC.

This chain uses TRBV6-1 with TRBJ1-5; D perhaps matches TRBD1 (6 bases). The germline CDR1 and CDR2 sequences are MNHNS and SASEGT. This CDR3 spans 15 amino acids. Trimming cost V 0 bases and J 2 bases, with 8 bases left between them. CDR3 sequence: CASSEADRRNQPQHF. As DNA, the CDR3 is TGTGCCAGCAGTGAAGCTGACAGGCGCAATCAGCCCCAGCATTTT.

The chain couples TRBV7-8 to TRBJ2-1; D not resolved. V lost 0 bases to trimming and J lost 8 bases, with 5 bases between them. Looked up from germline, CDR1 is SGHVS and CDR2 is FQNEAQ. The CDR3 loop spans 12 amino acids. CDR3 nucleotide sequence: TGTGCCAGCAGCTTAGCCCTTCATGAGCAGTTCTTC. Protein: CASSLALHEQFF.

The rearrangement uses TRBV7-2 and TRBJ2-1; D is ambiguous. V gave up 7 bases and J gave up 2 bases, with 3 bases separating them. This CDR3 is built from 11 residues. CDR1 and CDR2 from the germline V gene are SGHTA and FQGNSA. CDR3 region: CASTTYNEQFF. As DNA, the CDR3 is TGTGCCAGCACCACCTACAATGAGCAGTTCTTC. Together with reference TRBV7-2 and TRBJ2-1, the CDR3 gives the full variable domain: GAGVSQSPSNKVTEKGKDVELRCDPISGHTALYWYRQSLGQGLEFLIYFQGNSAPDKSGLPSDRFSAERTGGSVSTLTIQRTQQEDSAVYLCASTTYNEQFFGPGTRLTVL.

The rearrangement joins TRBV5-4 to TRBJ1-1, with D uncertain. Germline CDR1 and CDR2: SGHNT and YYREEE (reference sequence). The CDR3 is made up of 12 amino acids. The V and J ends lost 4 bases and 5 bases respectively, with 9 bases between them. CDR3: CASSLRGTEAFF. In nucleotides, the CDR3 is TGTGCCAGCAGCCTCCGGGGAACTGAAGCTTTCTTT.

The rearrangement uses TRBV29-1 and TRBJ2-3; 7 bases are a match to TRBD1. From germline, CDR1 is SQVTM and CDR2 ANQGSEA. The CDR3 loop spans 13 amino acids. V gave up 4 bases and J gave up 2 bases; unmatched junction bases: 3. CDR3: CSVGQGLTDTQYF. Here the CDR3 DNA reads TGCAGCGTTGGACAGGGCCTCACAGATACGCAGTATTTT.

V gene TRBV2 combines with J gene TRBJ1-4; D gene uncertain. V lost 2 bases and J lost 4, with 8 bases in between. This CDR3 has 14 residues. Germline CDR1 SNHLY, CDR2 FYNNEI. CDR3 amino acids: CASSERRNNEKLFF. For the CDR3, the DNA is TGTGCCAGCAGTGAAAGGCGGAATAATGAAAAACTGTTTTTT.

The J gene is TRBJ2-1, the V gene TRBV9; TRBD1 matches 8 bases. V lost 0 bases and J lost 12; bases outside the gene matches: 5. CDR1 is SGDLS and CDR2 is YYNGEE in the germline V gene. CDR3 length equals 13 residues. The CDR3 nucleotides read TGTGCCAGCAGCGTAGGGACAGGGCGAGGGCAGTTCTTC. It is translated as CASSVGTGRGQFF.

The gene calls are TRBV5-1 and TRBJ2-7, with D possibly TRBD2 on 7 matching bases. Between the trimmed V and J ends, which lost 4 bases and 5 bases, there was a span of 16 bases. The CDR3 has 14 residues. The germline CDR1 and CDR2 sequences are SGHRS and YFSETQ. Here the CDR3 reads CASSPGGGGDEQYF. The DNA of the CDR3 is TGCGCCAGCAGCCCGGGGGGCGGGGGCGACGAGCAGTACTTC.

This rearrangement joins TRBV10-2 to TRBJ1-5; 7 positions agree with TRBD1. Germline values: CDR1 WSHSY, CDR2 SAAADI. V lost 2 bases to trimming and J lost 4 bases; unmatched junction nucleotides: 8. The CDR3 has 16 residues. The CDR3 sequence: CASSEETGQINQPQHF. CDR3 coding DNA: TGCGCCAGCAGTGAGGAGACAGGGCAGATAAATCAGCCCCAGCATTTT.

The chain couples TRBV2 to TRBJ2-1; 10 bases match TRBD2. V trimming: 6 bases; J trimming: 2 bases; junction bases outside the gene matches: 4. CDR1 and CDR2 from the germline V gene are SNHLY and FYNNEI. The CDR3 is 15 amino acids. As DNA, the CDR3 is TGTGCCAGCAGGGGAAGCGGGGGGGCCTACAATGAGCAGTTCTTC. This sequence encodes CASRGSGGAYNEQFF.

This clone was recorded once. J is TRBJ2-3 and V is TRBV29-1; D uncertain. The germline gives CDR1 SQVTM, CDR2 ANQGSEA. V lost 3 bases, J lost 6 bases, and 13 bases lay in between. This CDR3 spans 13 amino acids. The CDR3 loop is CSVEGPVADTQYF. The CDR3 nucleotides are TGCAGCGTTGAGGGCCCGGTTGCCGATACGCAGTATTTT.

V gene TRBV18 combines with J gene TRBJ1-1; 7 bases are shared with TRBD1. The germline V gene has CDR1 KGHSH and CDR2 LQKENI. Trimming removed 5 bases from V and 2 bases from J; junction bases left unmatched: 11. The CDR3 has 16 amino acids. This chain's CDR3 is CASSAPNRGTNTEAFF. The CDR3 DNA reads TGTGCCAGCTCAGCGCCGAACAGGGGAACAAACACTGAAGCTTTCTTT. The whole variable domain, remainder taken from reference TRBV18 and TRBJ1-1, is NAGVMQNPRHLVRRRGQEARLRCSPMKGHSHVYWYRQLPEEGLKFMVYLQKENIIDESGMPKERFSAEFPKEGPSILRIQQVVRGDSAAYFCASSAPNRGTNTEAFFGQGTRLTVV.

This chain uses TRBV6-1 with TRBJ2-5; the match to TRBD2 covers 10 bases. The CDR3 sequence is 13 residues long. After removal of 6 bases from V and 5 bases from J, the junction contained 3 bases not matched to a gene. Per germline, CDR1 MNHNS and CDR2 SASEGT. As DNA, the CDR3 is TGTGCCAGCAGGACTAGCGGGCGGGAGACCCAGTACTTC. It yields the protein CASRTSGRETQYF.

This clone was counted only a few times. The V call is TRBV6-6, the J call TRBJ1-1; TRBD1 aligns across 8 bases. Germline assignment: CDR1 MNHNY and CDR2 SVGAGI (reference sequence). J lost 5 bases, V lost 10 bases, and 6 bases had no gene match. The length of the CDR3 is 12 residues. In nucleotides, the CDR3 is TGTGCCACAGGGGGCCCGAGGACTGAAGCTTTCTTT. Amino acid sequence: CATGGPRTEAFF.

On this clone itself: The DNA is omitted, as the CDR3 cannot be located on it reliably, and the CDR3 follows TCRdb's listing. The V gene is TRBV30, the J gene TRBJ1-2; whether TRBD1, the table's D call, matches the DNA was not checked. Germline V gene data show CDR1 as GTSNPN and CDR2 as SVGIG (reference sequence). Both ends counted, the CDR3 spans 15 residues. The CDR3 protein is CAWSFGTGSNYGCTF.

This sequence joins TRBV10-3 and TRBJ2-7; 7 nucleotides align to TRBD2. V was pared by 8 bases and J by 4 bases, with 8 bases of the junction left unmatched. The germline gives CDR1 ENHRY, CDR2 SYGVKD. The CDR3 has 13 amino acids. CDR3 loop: CAIRGDYGYEQYF. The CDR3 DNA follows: TGTGCCATCCGGGGGGACTATGGGTACGAGCAGTACTTC.